Following are 22 T cell receptor beta chains from one sample sequenced in a study of identical twins. TCRdb re-called the 5' RACE reads through MiXCR, storing one row per CDR3 protein. This table has 700,000 or so distinct CDR3 sequences, less than 10% appearing once. The same sample was also used in a study of yellow fever vaccine responses in identical twins.

The sample consisted of PBMCs. These receptors all stem from a woman under 30 in good health.

This clonotype was observed a handful of times. CDR3 protein: CASSFGDRVTEAFF. DNA for the CDR3: TGCGCCAGCAGCTTCGGGGACAGGGTTACTGAAGCTTTCTTT. The chain carries TRBV5-1 and TRBJ1-1, with 9 bases identical to TRBD1. CDR3 size: 14 residues. V lost 2 bases and J lost 5; bases outside the gene matches: 4. Per germline, CDR1 SGHRS and CDR2 YFSETQ. The full variable domain, its missing parts supplied by reference TRBV5-1 and TRBJ1-1, is KAGVTQTPRYLIKTRGQQVTLSCSPISGHRSVSWYQQTPGQGLQFLFEYFSETQRNKGNFPGRFSGRQFSNSRSEMNVSTLELGDSALYLCASSFGDRVTEAFFGQGTRLTVV.

This clonotype was counted only a few times. The V call is TRBV4-3, the J call TRBJ2-4, with 8 bases aligning to TRBD1. CDR1 is LGHNA, CDR2 YSLEER, per germline. The CDR3 runs to 19 residues. V lost 0 bases to trimming and J lost 3 bases; unmatched junction nucleotides: 13. CDR3 DNA: TGCGCCAGCAGCCAAGAACTTGCGGGCAGGGGGCAGGGCAAAAACATTCAGTACTTC. It encodes CASSQELAGRGQGKNIQYF.

This clonotype has a handful of counts. The chain joins TRBV11-3 to TRBJ2-3; D may match TRBD1 or TRBD2 (5 bases each). V dropped 1 base and J dropped 8 bases, with 16 bases sitting between them. This CDR3 comprises 15 residues. CDR1 and CDR2 from the germline V gene are SGHNT and YENEEA. The CDR3 here is CASSLARGPGATQYF. DNA of the CDR3: TGTGCCAGCAGCTTAGCTAGGGGACCTGGTGCTACGCAGTATTTT.

The rearrangement joins TRBV7-2 to TRBJ2-1; TRBD2 agrees at 10 bases. Germline CDR1 SGHTA, CDR2 FQGNSA. V trimming: 8 bases; J trimming: 10 bases; junction bases outside the gene matches: 11. CDR3 length equals 14 residues. CDR3 loop: CASSRASGSPEQFF. CDR3 in DNA: TGTGCCAGCTCTCGGGCTAGCGGGAGCCCCGAGCAGTTCTTC. Full variable domain (rest looked up from reference TRBV7-2 and TRBJ2-1): GAGVSQSPSNKVTEKGKDVELRCDPISGHTALYWYRQSLGQGLEFLIYFQGNSAPDKSGLPSDRFSAERTGGSVSTLTIQRTQQEDSAVYLCASSRASGSPEQFFGPGTRLTVL.

This clonotype appeared many times. The genes are TRBV5-1 and TRBJ2-1; 7 bases line up with TRBD2. The CDR3 covers 14 residues. Germline V gene sequence: CDR1 SGHRS, CDR2 YFSETQ. Trimming cost V 1 base and J 4 bases; bases outside gene matches: 2. CDR3 DNA sequence: TGCGCCAGCAGCTTGCGAGCGGGGTACAATGAGCAGTTCTTC. Translated: CASSLRAGYNEQFF.

This clonotype was seen many times. The chain recombines TRBV27 with TRBJ2-7, with 9 bases matching TRBD1. The V segment lost 0 bases and the J segment 4 bases; nucleotides outside the gene matches: 4. The CDR3 totals 15 residues. Germline values: CDR1 MNHEY, CDR2 SMNVEV (reference sequence). The CDR3 sequence is CASSLSWTGVYEQYF. In DNA form, the CDR3 reads TGTGCCAGCAGTTTATCGTGGACAGGGGTTTACGAGCAGTACTTC.

This clonotype occurred a few times. The J gene is TRBJ2-5, the V gene TRBV6-1; 7 nucleotides match TRBD1. The CDR3 totals 16 residues. Germline V CDR1 and CDR2: MNHNS, SASEGT. The trim removed 1 base at V and 5 bases at J, leaving 10 bases unmatched. CDR3 protein: CASSEGSRGHVETQYF. The CDR3 nucleotides read TGTGCCAGCAGTGAAGGGTCGAGGGGGCATGTTGAGACCCAGTACTTC.

V is TRBV30 and J is TRBJ2-1; 8 bases map to TRBD2. In germline, CDR1 is GTSNPN, CDR2 SVGIG (reference sequence). Germline trimming cut 0 bases from V and 6 bases from J; bases unmatched to any gene: 7. This CDR3 is 15 amino acids long. This CDR3 reads CAWSVSGRKFNEQFF. The CDR3 region has the DNA TGTGCCTGGAGTGTAAGCGGGAGAAAGTTCAATGAGCAGTTCTTC.

At least ten counts were recorded for this clonotype. V and J are TRBV20-1 and TRBJ2-4, with D possibly TRBD2 on 7 matching bases. This CDR3 contains 12 residues. From germline, CDR1 is DFQATT and CDR2 SNEGSKA (reference sequence). Trimming took off 6 bases at V and 9 bases at J, with 15 bases between the two ends. DNA of the CDR3: TGCAGTGCCGTAGGGGGGGCTAGCATTCAGTACTTC. Encoded protein: CSAVGGASIQYF.

This chain joins TRBV20-1 and TRBJ2-2, with unresolved D. Trimming removed 0 bases at V and 5 bases at J, with 10 bases between. The CDR3 has 14 residues. From germline, CDR1 is DFQATT and CDR2 SNEGSKA (reference sequence). The CDR3 coding sequence is TGCAGTGCTAGAGATCGTCAGAAAACCGGGGAGCTGTTTTTT. Its protein product is CSARDRQKTGELFF.

This clonotype has a count of ten or more. The CDR3 region is CASSPGRQRAGYNEQFF. The CDR3 DNA is TGTGCCAGCAGTCCGGGACGGCAGCGAGCCGGGTACAATGAGCAGTTCTTC. V usage is TRBV6-2 or TRBV6-3 and J usage is TRBJ2-1; D possibly uses TRBD1 or TRBD2 (5 bases each). CDR3 size: 17 residues. Looked up from germline, CDR1 is MNHEY and CDR2 is SVGEGT. The V end lost 5 bases, the J end lost 4 bases, and 21 bases lay between the germline ends.

This clonotype was seen many times. The chain carries TRBV29-1 and TRBJ2-2; maybe TRBD2 (5 bases). The CDR3 extends over 13 amino acids. The ends were cut back, 8 bases at V and 1 base at J, with 11 bases in the middle. Germline CDR1 and CDR2: SQVTM and ANQGSEA. CDR3 sequence reads: CSFRGQNTGELFF. In DNA form, the CDR3 reads TGCAGCTTCCGAGGGCAGAACACCGGGGAGCTGTTTTTT.

This clonotype was picked up a small number of times. This rearrangement joins TRBV28 to TRBJ2-7, with D perhaps TRBD1 (5 bases). CDR3 size: 12 residues. Germline-derived CDR1 and CDR2 are MDHEN and SYDVKM. V lost 6 bases, J lost 5 bases, and 11 bases lay in between. CDR3 loop: CASRGTGHEQYF. CDR3 DNA: TGTGCCAGCAGAGGAACAGGTCACGAGCAGTACTTC.

This clonotype was detected only a few times. V usage is TRBV3-1 and J usage is TRBJ2-1; D possibly matches TRBD1 or TRBD2 (5 bases each). This CDR3 has 15 residues. The germline V gene has CDR1 LGHDT and CDR2 YNNKEL (reference sequence). V was clipped by 4 bases and J by 5 bases, with 15 bases between them. For the CDR3, the DNA is TGTGCCAGCAGCCTCAAGGGGAGACGGGACAATGAGCAGTTCTTC. This sequence encodes CASSLKGRRDNEQFF.

This clonotype turned up a few times. The J gene is TRBJ2-7, the V gene TRBV12-3 or TRBV12-4; D might be TRBD2 (5 bases). CDR3 length equals 15 residues. With 0 bases removed from V and 7 bases from J, the gap between germline ends came to 16 bases. CDR3 DNA: TGTGCCAGCAGTTTAGCCCCAGTGGGAGCGCGTGAGCAGTACTTC. This gives the protein CASSLAPVGAREQYF.

This clonotype was seen only a few times. This chain uses TRBV5-6 with TRBJ2-2; the match to TRBD1 covers 11 bases. Germline V gene sequence: CDR1 SGHDT, CDR2 YYEEEE. The CDR3 runs 16 residues. With V trimmed by 4 bases and J by 8 bases, 10 bases remained unmatched. The DNA for the CDR3 is TGTGCCAGCAGCCCCGGACAGGGGGCGCACCCTGGGGAGCTGTTTTTT. This translates into CASSPGQGAHPGELFF.

Worth noting for this clonotype: The junction differs from germline at one of its ends, possibly a read error. V gene TRBV12-5 combines with J gene TRBJ2-1; tentative D call: TRBD2 (5 bases). Germline V gene data show CDR1 as LGHNT and CDR2 as FRNRAP. The CDR3 totals 17 residues. The CDR3: CASGFELGPPDNNERFF. In DNA form, the CDR3 reads TGTGCTAGTGGTTTTGAACTAGGCCCGCCCGATAACAATGAGCGGTTCTTC.

In this sample, this clonotype turned up many times. V usage is TRBV6-2 or TRBV6-3 and J usage is TRBJ1-3; perhaps TRBD1 as D (6 bases). This CDR3 has 15 amino acids. V lost 10 bases and J 0 bases, leaving 16 bases between the germline ends. CDR1 and CDR2 from the germline V gene are MNHEY and SVGEGT. The CDR3: CATTEDSFSGNTIYF. The CDR3 DNA is TGTGCCACCACGGAGGACAGCTTCTCTGGAAACACCATATATTTT.

V is TRBV4-2 and J is TRBJ2-7, with 7 bases identical to TRBD2. The CDR3 is made up of 16 amino acids. Unmatched junction bases numbered 13, after V lost 1 base and J lost 7 bases. Germline CDR1 LGHNA, CDR2 YNFKEQ. In nucleotides, the CDR3 is TGTGCCAGCAGCCAAGGCGAGGCGGGAGACTGGCAGGAGCAGTACTTC. Amino acid sequence: CASSQGEAGDWQEQYF.

The chain couples TRBV15 to TRBJ2-1; the match to TRBD1 covers 7 bases. The CDR3 spans 13 residues. V shed 4 bases, J shed 8 bases, and the junction held 5 bases outside the gene matches. Germline V gene data show CDR1 as LNHNV and CDR2 as YYDKDF (reference sequence). CDR3 nucleotide sequence: TGTGCCACCAGCACTGGGACAGTCTATGAGCAGTTCTTC. This encodes CATSTGTVYEQFF.

This clonotype was observed a few times. The CDR3 protein is CASSRLLAGEPYEQYF. CDR3 bases: TGCGCCAGCAGCCGCCTACTAGCGGGAGAACCCTACGAGCAGTACTTC. The gene calls are TRBV4-1 and TRBJ2-7; 11 nucleotides match TRBD2. Germline V gene lookup returns CDR1 MGHRA and CDR2 YSYEKL. This CDR3 is built from 16 residues. Germline trimming cut 4 bases from V and 2 bases from J; bases unmatched to any gene: 7.

This clonotype has just a few counts. This rearrangement joins TRBV28 to TRBJ2-2; 8 bases match TRBD1. Trimming took 3 bases from V and 0 from J; bases not matched to a gene: 9. The CDR3 runs to 18 residues. The germline V gene has CDR1 MDHEN and CDR2 SYDVKM. This chain's CDR3 is CASSFRPPGGTNTGELFF. The CDR3 DNA follows: TGTGCCAGCAGTTTCCGGCCCCCAGGGGGCACGAACACCGGGGAGCTGTTTTTT. Complete variable domain (other parts from reference TRBV28 and TRBJ2-2): DVKVTQSSRYLVKRTGEKVFLECVQDMDHENMFWYRQDPGLGLRLIYFSYDVKMKEKGDIPEGYSVSREKKERFSLILESASTNQTSMYLCASSFRPPGGTNTGELFFGEGSRLTVL.